This record concerns one T cell receptor beta chain sequence. The sort gate was single viable CD3+CD4+CD8-CD45RO+ cells for memory CD4+ T cells. This record comes from a study of memory CD4+ T cells and cytomegalovirus serostatus. The repertoire was sequenced with immunoSEQ multiplex PCR; TCRdb's copy has only in-frame clones and lacks some. The sample contains roughly 67,000 clones, 70% to 80% of which appear only once. The source material was memory CD4+ T cells from blood. The receptor's source is an adult in good health and CMV-seropositive.

The CDR3 region has the DNA TGTGCCTGGACCAGGGGAGGGAAGAACACTGAAGCTTTCTTT. Translated, it gives CAWTRGGKNTEAFF. The J gene is TRBJ1-1, the V gene TRBV30; perhaps TRBD1 as D (6 bases). Trimming removed 4 bases at V and 1 base at J, with 13 bases between. The CDR3 is 14 residues long. Germline-derived CDR1 and CDR2 are GTSNPN and SVGIG (reference sequence).